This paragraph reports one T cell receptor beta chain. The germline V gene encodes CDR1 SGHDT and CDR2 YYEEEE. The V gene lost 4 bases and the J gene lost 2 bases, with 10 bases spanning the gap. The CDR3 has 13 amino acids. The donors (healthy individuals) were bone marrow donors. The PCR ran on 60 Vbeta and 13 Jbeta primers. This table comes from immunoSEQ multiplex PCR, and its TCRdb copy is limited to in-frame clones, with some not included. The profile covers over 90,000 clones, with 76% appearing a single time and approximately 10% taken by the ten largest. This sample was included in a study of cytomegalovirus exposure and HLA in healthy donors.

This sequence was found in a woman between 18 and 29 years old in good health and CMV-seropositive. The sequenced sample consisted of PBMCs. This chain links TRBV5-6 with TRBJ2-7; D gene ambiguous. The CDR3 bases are TGTGCCAGCAGCGCGACAAGTACCTACGAGCAGTACTTC. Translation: CASSATSTYEQYF.